This TCR beta chain was observed in a study of blood T cell repertoires in COVID-19. The wider study: Acute-phase and convalescent COVID-19 samples originated in the United States, Italy and Spain. PBMCs, B-cell-depleted T cells, or T cells were the source of the cDNA or gDNA that made up the material.

In the study's own analysis: Estimated nucleated cell counts came from reference gene primer amplification. The data were produced by immunoSEQ multiplex PCR, yet TCRdb's version contains in-frame clones alone and is incomplete. Clonal size and the V and J genes are those of that table, whereas D and trimming came from the DNA. The repertoire holds 90,000 to 120,000 clones, with approximately 80% as singletons. Trimming left V 4 bases short and J 0 bases short, with 15 bases between. The germline V gene has CDR1 SGHAT and CDR2 FQNNGV. CDR3 length equals 16 residues. The chain uses TRBV11-2 and TRBJ2-5, with D unresolved. The receptor was isolated from a man in his sixties with acute or convalescent COVID-19. Material: peripheral blood. CDR3 coding DNA: TGTGCCAGCAGCTCGGAGATGACCCTGTACCAAGAGACCCAGTACTTC. This gives the protein CASSSEMTLYQETQYF.